This record looks at one TCR beta chain sequence and its context. This clone was seen a single time. Its antigen is currently not known. Base-call qualities are not available, and no considerably larger clone is one nucleotide away. Between the V and J ends, shortened by 10 bases and 5 bases respectively, the junction contains 17 bases. Based on the germline V gene (reference sequence), the CDR1 and CDR2 sequences are LNHDA and SQIVND. The CDR3 starts with the cysteine, ends with the phenylalanine, and has 13 residues. Here the CDR3 DNA is all that survives: 39 bases in frame from base 1. The CDR3 regions of human TCRbeta chains were analyzed by immunosequencing. As for the authors' bioinformatics: TCRs in the repertoires were matched against a reference library of SARS-CoV-2-specific TCRs that had been generated with the MIRA antigen-specificity platform. Breadth meant the fraction of unique TCRs that were SARS-CoV-2-associated, whereas depth meant the fraction of total T cells that were SARS-CoV-2-associated. Using the MIRA data, each spike-specific TCR was assigned both to the spike region to which the TCR was reactive and to a CD4 or CD8 class. Log10-transformed breadth and depth values were compared by one-way ANOVA with Sidak's multiple comparisons tests. What TCRdb holds here is the immuneACCESS table cut down to in-frame rearrangements. Part of the clones is not present; checked against another copy, under half of the missing clones reflect an unresolved V gene, and the others are unexplained. That table is the source of V, J and clone size, and D and trimming were worked out from the DNA. The sample table holds about 150,000 clones, of which roughly 88% were seen once. The ten largest clonotypes hold about 6.5% of the sample.

The data originate from a study of T cell responses to AZD1222 COVID-19 vaccine (TCRdb year 2021). Regarding the study in general: A total of just over 230 trial participants underwent TCR sequencing, of whom about 210 received two doses of AZD1222 and about 26 received two doses of the MenACWY control vaccine. Trial participants were enrolled into age subgroups of 18-55, 56-69 and 70-plus years, which contained approximately 150, 30 and 60 TCR-sequenced participants, respectively. Broader findings and caveats from the paper: Participants were mostly white British, with more females than males. The authors suggested clonal diversity may have been underestimated. In the small 56-69-year group, the increase in depth fell short of significance, most likely because of low power. Epitopes outside the regions mutated in the B.1.351 and B.1.1.7 variants were reportedly recognized by nearly half of the unique spike-specific TCRs. Because no day 14 peak-response samples were available, repertoires were characterized only after the peak T cell response. The whole spike protein was spanned by vaccine-associated CD4 TCRs, and dominant responses were seen in regions 160-218 and 743-854. After two AZD1222 doses, spike-specific TCR breadth and depth were significantly higher than at day 0 and than in MenACWY recipients. Only six AZD1222 recipients were SARS-CoV-2 seropositive at baseline, limiting conclusions about previously exposed vaccinees.

Taken with the paper, the label for time point translates to: about 28 days (+/-7) after the second vaccine dose. AZD1222 recipients given second doses at about 4 weeks or at about 12 weeks were pooled, since spike-specific TCR depth and breadth were not found to differ between the two schedules. Samples from vaccinated people were obtained from the UK trials COV001 and COV002, which included a single-blind randomized controlled phase 2/3 trial of AZD1222 (ChAdOx1 nCoV-19) in healthy adults. For TCRbeta chain sequencing, PBMC samples from trial participants were taken at day 0 and at day 28 after the second dose.

The chain couples TRBV19 to TRBJ1-2; the D gene is perhaps TRBD1, on 6 matching bases. The specimen was peripheral blood, collected 28 days after the second AZD1222 dose. The TCR comes from an adult who received the AZD1222 COVID-19 vaccine. The CDR3 loop reads CATTQKTGYGYTF. The DNA sequence is given as TGTGCCACCACACAGAAGACAGGATATGGCTACACCTTC. Outside the CDR3, residues come from the reference TRBV19 and TRBJ1-2 proteins, so the full variable domain is: DGGITQSPKYLFRKEGQNVTLSCEQNLNHDAMYWYRQDPGQGLRLIYYSQIVNDFQKGDIAEGYSVSREKKESFPLTVTSAQKNPTAFYLCATTQKTGYGYTFGSGTRLTVV.